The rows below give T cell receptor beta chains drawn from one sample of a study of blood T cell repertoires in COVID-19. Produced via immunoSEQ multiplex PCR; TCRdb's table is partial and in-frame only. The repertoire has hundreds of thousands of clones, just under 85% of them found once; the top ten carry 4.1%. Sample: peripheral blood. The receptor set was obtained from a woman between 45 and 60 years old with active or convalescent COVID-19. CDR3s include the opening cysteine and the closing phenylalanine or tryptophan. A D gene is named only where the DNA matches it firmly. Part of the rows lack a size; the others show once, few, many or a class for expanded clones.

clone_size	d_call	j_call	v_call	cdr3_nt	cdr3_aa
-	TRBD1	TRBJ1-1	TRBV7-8	TGTGCCAGCAGCTTAAACACAGGGGTGGGCACTGAAGCTTTCTTT	CASSLNTGVGTEAFF
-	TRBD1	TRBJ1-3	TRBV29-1	TGCAGCGCGGGGACAGGGCGAGAGGATGGAAACACCATATATTTT	CSAGTGREDGNTIYF
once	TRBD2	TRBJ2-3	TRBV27	TGTGCCAGCAGCCGGGGGGACACAGATACGCAGTATTTT	CASSRGDTDTQYF
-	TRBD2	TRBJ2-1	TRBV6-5	TGTGCCAGTGGGGTAGCGGGAGGCAATGAGCAGTTCTTC	CASGVAGGNEQFF
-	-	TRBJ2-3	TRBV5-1	TGCGCCAGCAGCTTGTGGGGGGCAGATACGCAGTATTTT	CASSLWGADTQYF
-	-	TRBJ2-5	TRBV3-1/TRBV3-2	TGTGCCAGCAGCTACCGATCGGGCCAAGAGACCCAGTACTTC	CASSYRSGQETQYF
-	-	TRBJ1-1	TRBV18	TGTGCCAGCTCATCGACCGGAGGGGCTGAAGCTTTCTTT	CASSSTGGAEAFF
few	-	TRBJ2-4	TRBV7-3	TGTGCCAGCAGCTTTACAAGGTGGAGCATTCAGTACTTC	CASSFTRWSIQYF
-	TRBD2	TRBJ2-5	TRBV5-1	TGCGCCAGCAGCGTGGGACTAGCGGGACTCGCTGGGGAGACCCAGTACTTC	CASSVGLAGLAGETQYF
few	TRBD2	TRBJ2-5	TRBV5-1	TGCGCCAGCAGCCGAACTAGCGGTTCTGGGGAGACCCAGTACTTC	CASSRTSGSGETQYF
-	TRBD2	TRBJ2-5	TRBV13	TGTGCCAGCAGCCCCCGGGGTAGCGGGAGGGCCGATGAGACCCAGTACTTC	CASSPRGSGRADETQYF
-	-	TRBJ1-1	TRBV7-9	TGTGCCAGCAGCCGCAACAGCCCGCCGAACACTGAAGCTTTCTTT	CASSRNSPPNTEAFF
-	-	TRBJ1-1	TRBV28	TGTGCCAGCAGTTTGACAGTGAACACTGAAGCTTTCTTT	CASSLTVNTEAFF
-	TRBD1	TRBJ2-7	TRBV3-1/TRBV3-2	TGTGCCAGCAGCCAGGACAGGGAAGGTCAGCAGTACTTC	CASSQDREGQQYF
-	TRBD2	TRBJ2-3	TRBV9	TGTGCCAGCAGCGTAGAAGGCGGGAGCAGCGCAGATACGCAGTATTTT	CASSVEGGSSADTQYF
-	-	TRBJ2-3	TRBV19	TGTGCCAGTAGTATCGAGGGGGGGGTCGGTACGCAGTATTTT	CASSIEGGVGTQYF
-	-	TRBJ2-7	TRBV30	TGTGCCTGCCACCCCGTTACCAGCTACGAGCAGTACTTC	CACHPVTSYEQYF
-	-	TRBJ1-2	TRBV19	TGTGCCAGTATAGGCAGAGGGATCAGGACGAAGGAGAATGGCTACACCTTC	CASIGRGIRTKENGYTF
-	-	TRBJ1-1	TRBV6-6	TGTGCCAGCATCGGCGGTAACACTGAAGCTTTCTTT	CASIGGNTEAFF
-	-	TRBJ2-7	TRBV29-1	TGCAGCGCCGCCAGTGAGGAAAGCTACGAGCAGTACTTC	CSAASEESYEQYF
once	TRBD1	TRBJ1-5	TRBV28	TGTGCCAGCAGTCTAAGACAGGGGGTTGTTCAGCCCCAGCATTTT	CASSLRQGVVQPQHF
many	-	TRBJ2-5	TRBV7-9	TGTGCCAGCAGCTTAGACCGAGCGGGCCCGTACCAAGAGACCCAGTACTTC	CASSLDRAGPYQETQYF
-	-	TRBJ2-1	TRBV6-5	TGTGCCAGCAGTCTACTTGCCAACAATGAGCAGTTCTTC	CASSLLANNEQFF
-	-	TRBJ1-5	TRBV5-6	TGTGCCAGCAGCCTCAGGGGAGGGTTGCGGCAGCCCCAGCATTTT	CASSLRGGLRQPQHF
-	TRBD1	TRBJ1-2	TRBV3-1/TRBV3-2	TGTGCCAGCAGCCAACCAGGGGGCGATGGCTACACCTTC	CASSQPGGDGYTF
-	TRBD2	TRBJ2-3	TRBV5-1	TGCGCCAGCAGCCCCCGACTAGCGGGAGCCCCAGATACGCAGTATTTT	CASSPRLAGAPDTQYF
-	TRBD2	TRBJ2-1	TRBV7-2	TGTGCCAGCAGCTTGGGACTAGCGGGGGGCAGAAGCTCCTACAATGAGCAGTTCTTC	CASSLGLAGGRSSYNEQFF
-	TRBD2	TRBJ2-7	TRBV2	TGTGCCAGCCAACTAGCGGGAGGGCTTTACGAGCAGTACTTC	CASQLAGGLYEQYF
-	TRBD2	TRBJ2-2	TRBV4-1	TGCGCCAGCAGCCCCACGGGACTAGCGGGAGGTACCGGGGAGCTGTTTTTT	CASSPTGLAGGTGELFF
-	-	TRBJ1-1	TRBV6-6	TGTGCCAGCAGTTACGAGAGATCTGAAGCTTTCTTT	CASSYERSEAFF
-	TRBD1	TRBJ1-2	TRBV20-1	TGCAGTGCCTTGGACAGGGATGGCTACACCTTC	CSALDRDGYTF
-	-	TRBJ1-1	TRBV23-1	TGCGCCAGCAGTCAATCAGGCGGACAGAAAGTTTTAAACACTGAAGCTTTCTTT	CASSQSGGQKVLNTEAFF
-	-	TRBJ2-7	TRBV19	TGTGCCAGTAGTATAGTCTCGGGAAGGTACGAGCAGTACTTC	CASSIVSGRYEQYF
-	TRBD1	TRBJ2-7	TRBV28	TGTGCCAGCAGTGGACCCTCCGGGACAGGGTTTTACGAGCAGTACTTC	CASSGPSGTGFYEQYF
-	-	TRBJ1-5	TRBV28	TGTGCCAGCAGTTTACCGTCCCAGCCCCAGCATTTT	CASSLPSQPQHF
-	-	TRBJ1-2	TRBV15	TGTGCCACCAGCAGAGATCGCAGCTATGGCTACACCTTC	CATSRDRSYGYTF
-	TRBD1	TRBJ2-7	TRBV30	TGTGCCTTGGCGACAGGGACCCACGAGCAGTACTTC	CALATGTHEQYF
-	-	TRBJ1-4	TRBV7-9	TGTGCCAGCAGCTTTGGCCGGACAGATGAAAAACTGTTTTTT	CASSFGRTDEKLFF
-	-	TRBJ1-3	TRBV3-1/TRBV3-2	TGTGCCAGCAGCCAACAGGTCTCTGGAAACACCATATATTTT	CASSQQVSGNTIYF
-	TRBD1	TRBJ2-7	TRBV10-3	TGTGCCACCCAGACCGACAGGGACGAGCAGTACTTC	CATQTDRDEQYF
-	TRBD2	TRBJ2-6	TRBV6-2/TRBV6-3	TGTGCCAGCAGTTACTCGACTAGCGGGGAACATTCCGACTCTGGGGCCAACGTCCTGACTTTC	CASSYSTSGEHSDSGANVLTF
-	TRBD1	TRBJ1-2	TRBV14	TGTGCCAGCAGCCAAGTCCGCGGGACAGTTGGTTTCGGCTACACCTTC	CASSQVRGTVGFGYTF
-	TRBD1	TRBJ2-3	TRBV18	TGTGCCAGCTCACCACCCGGACAGGGATCAGATACGCAGTATTTT	CASSPPGQGSDTQYF
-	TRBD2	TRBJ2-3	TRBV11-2	TGTGCCAGCAGCCCCCTCGCGGGAGGACCTGATACGCAGTATTTT	CASSPLAGGPDTQYF
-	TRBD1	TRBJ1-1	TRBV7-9	TGTGCCAGCAGCTTGGGACAGGGGCCTTTCAGGGGCGCTGAAGCTTTCTTT	CASSLGQGPFRGAEAFF
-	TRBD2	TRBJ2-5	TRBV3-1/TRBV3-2	TGTGCCAGCAGCTTAGCGGGAAGAGAGACCCAGTACTTC	CASSLAGRETQYF
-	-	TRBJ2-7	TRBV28	TGTGCCAGCAGTTTAAGGCGGCACGGCACCTACGAGCAGTACTTC	CASSLRRHGTYEQYF
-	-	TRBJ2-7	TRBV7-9	TGTGCCAGCAGCTTAAGTGGAGGGAGAGGATACGAGCAGTACTTC	CASSLSGGRGYEQYF
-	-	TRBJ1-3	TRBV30	TGTGCCTGGAGCCTTATCGGGGGGGCAGGCGCATCTGGAAACACCATATATTTT	CAWSLIGGAGASGNTIYF
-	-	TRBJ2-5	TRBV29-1	TGCAGCGTTGTGGGACTCGAAGAGACCCAGTACTTC	CSVVGLEETQYF
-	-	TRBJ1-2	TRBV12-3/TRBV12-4	TGTGCCAGCAGGGCGGGGTCTTATGGCTACACCTTC	CASRAGSYGYTF
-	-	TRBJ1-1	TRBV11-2	TGTGCCAGCAGCTTTTCGGGTCTTGGGAACACTGAAGCTTTCTTT	CASSFSGLGNTEAFF
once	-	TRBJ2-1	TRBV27	TGTGCCAGCAGTGGAATTGGGGTAGCGTCGTTCTTGGGCAAGCAGTTCTTC	CASSGIGVASFLGKQFF
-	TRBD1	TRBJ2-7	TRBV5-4	TGTGCCAGCAGCTTAGACAGGGTGGGCTCCTACGAGCAGTACTTC	CASSLDRVGSYEQYF
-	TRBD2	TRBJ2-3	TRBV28	TGTGCCAGTAGAAGGGAGGGCCTTTGGGATACGCAGTATTTT	CASRREGLWDTQYF
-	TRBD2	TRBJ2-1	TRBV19	TGTGCCAGTAGTATGAAACTAGCGGGGGCCTACAATGAGCAGTTCTTC	CASSMKLAGAYNEQFF